The clone carrying this T cell receptor (beta chain) was seen a handful of times. Its cognate antigen is unknown. Constant-segment primers served in 5'RACE that generated TCR alpha and TCR beta cDNA libraries bearing sample barcodes and UMIs. From the 5' RACE reads, TCRdb called clonotypes with MiXCR, one entry per CDR3 protein. Of 150,000 to 200,000 distinct CDR3 sequences detected, roughly 14% appear once; the ten largest clones hold 13% to 15%. Trimming left V 2 bases short and J 10 bases short, with 6 bases between. The CDR3 spans 11 residues. Germline CDR1 SGHTA, CDR2 FQGNSA. The entry originates in a study of T-cell memory formation after mild COVID-19. Study-level background: Largely, the TCR clusters proved donor specific.

Overall study results and limits: There were some responding clones in pre-infection memory, which suggested that cross-reactive memory had joined. Later expanders leaned CD4+, whereas day 15 to 85 contracting clones were balanced CD4/CD8.

The source material was PBMCs or a T cell subset sorted from them (not recorded which). The clonotype was recovered from an adult woman who had mild COVID-19 (a few samples of this study predate the infection). Cell type and time point are not known. This chain links TRBV7-2 with TRBJ2-1, with no clear D. CDR3 residues: CASSLMGEQFF. The CDR3, as DNA: TGTGCCAGCAGCTTAATGGGAGAGCAGTTCTTC. Combining the CDR3 with reference TRBV7-2 and TRBJ2-1 gives the whole variable domain GAGVSQSPSNKVTEKGKDVELRCDPISGHTALYWYRQSLGQGLEFLIYFQGNSAPDKSGLPSDRFSAERTGGSVSTLTIQRTQQEDSAVYLCASSLMGEQFFGPGTRLTVL.